The 28 T cell receptor beta chains below all came from one sample that was sequenced in a study of blood T cell repertoires in COVID-19 (dated by TCRdb to about 2020). Libraries were made using the immunoSEQ multiplex PCR assay. What TCRdb holds here is the immuneACCESS table cut down to in-frame rearrangements. Part of the clones is not present; checked against another copy, under half of the missing clones reflect an unresolved V gene, and the others are unexplained. This sample gives approximately 60,000 clones in total; almost 85% of them show up just once. The ten top clones hold over 7.5% of the sample. Sequenced input: peripheral blood. The source of these receptors is a woman aged 80 or older with acute or convalescent COVID-19.

V and J are TRBV27 and TRBJ2-7; the match to TRBD1 covers 7 bases. The V and J ends lost 6 bases and 2 bases, in that order; junction bases with no gene match: 7. The CDR3 runs to 14 residues. CDR1 is MNHEY and CDR2 is SMNVEV in the germline V gene (reference sequence). The CDR3 nucleotides read TGTGCCAGCAGCCTTAGACAGGGTCCCTACGAGCAGTACTTC. Its translation is CASSLRQGPYEQYF.

DNA of the CDR3: TGTGCCAGCAGTGAAAATGGGCCCCCCTATGGCTACACCTTC. Protein: CASSENGPPYGYTF. This chain connects TRBV6-1 to TRBJ1-2; D not resolved. CDR1 and CDR2 (germline): MNHNS, SASEGT. The V end lost 2 bases, the J end lost 4 bases, and 11 bases lay between the germline ends. The CDR3 has 14 amino acids.

The rearrangement links TRBV10-3 to TRBJ1-1; TRBD1 aligns across 8 bases. The CDR3 has 14 residues. V shed 6 bases, J shed 0 bases, and the junction held 3 bases outside the gene matches. Germline assignment: CDR1 ENHRY and CDR2 SYGVKD. This chain's CDR3 is CAIRKGQVNTEAFF. Written as DNA, the CDR3 is TGTGCCATCAGGAAGGGACAGGTGAACACTGAAGCTTTCTTT.

This clone is medium-sized by share. This chain uses TRBV27 with TRBJ1-1; maybe TRBD1 (6 bases). The CDR3 extends over 16 amino acids. CDR1 and CDR2 from the germline V gene are MNHEY and SMNVEV (reference sequence). V lost 5 bases, J lost 0 bases, and 16 bases lay in between. CDR3 DNA: TGTGCCAGCAGTCCCCCCCGACAGGAGTTGAACACTGAAGCTTTCTTT. Translating gives CASSPPRQELNTEAFF.

The chain couples TRBV19 to TRBJ1-1; D gene uncertain. V lost 6 bases, J lost 5 bases, and 7 bases lay in between. The CDR3 is 11 residues long. Germline CDR1 reads LNHDA; CDR2 reads SQIVND (reference sequence). The CDR3 DNA sequence: TGTGCCAGTAGAATATATACTGAAGCTTTCTTT. Its protein is CASRIYTEAFF.

The rearrangement joins TRBV6-5 to TRBJ1-3; D gene ambiguous. V lost 6 bases and J lost 0, with 12 bases in between. The CDR3 spans 15 residues. Germline CDR1 reads MNHEY; CDR2 reads SVGAGI. CDR3 protein: CASSRASYSGNTIYF. The CDR3 DNA follows: TGTGCCAGCAGCCGAGCCTCCTACTCTGGAAACACCATATATTTT.

The chain uses TRBV4-1 and TRBJ2-6, with D perhaps TRBD2 (5 bases). Per the germline V gene, CDR1 is MGHRA and CDR2 is YSYEKL. The CDR3 runs to 20 residues. Trimming shortened V by 3 bases and J by 3 bases, and 24 bases separated the two germline ends. CDR3 residues: CASSHRGGELSLFGANVLTF. In DNA, the CDR3 is TGCGCCAGCAGCCACCGCGGAGGCGAACTCTCTCTCTTTGGGGCCAACGTCCTGACTTTC.

This clone was seen just once. The chain employs TRBV5-4 and TRBJ2-2, with D maybe TRBD1 (6 bases). The V gene's germline CDR1 is SGHNT and CDR2 YYREEE (reference sequence). The CDR3 is 15 amino acids. Trimming shortened V by 3 bases and J by 4 bases, and 13 bases separated the two germline ends. CDR3 amino acids: CASSWTGTPTGELFF. The CDR3 nucleotides are TGTGCCAGCAGCTGGACCGGGACACCCACCGGGGAGCTGTTTTTT.

The V call is TRBV19, the J call TRBJ2-7, with D maybe TRBD1 (6 bases). Trimming took off 3 bases at V and 3 bases at J, with 6 bases between the two ends. The CDR3 extends over 12 amino acids. Germline V gene sequence: CDR1 LNHDA, CDR2 SQIVND (reference sequence). The CDR3 here is CASSMTGYEQYF. In DNA form, the CDR3 reads TGTGCCAGTAGTATGACAGGCTACGAGCAGTACTTC.

This rearrangement joins TRBV6-1 to TRBJ2-7; 7 nucleotides line up with TRBD1. This CDR3 is 14 amino acids long. Per the germline V gene, CDR1 is MNHNS and CDR2 is SASEGT. After removal of 2 bases from V and 3 bases from J, the junction contained 4 bases not matched to a gene. CDR3 DNA sequence: TGTGCCAGCAGTGAACTTTACAGGGGCTACGAGCAGTACTTC. Its translation: CASSELYRGYEQYF.

This clone has a single count. The chain recombines TRBV30 with TRBJ1-2; tentatively, D is TRBD1 (6 bases). V lost 7 bases and J lost 3, with 12 bases in between. This CDR3 has 12 amino acids. Germline lookup yields CDR1 GTSNPN and CDR2 SVGIG (reference sequence). The CDR3 DNA follows: TGTGCCTCACTACAGGGACACTATGGCTACACCTTC. This gives the protein CASLQGHYGYTF.

J is TRBJ1-3 and V is TRBV2; 9 nucleotides line up with TRBD1. There are 16 residues in the CDR3. Germline V lookup: CDR1 SNHLY, CDR2 FYNNEI. V gave up 6 bases and J gave up 4 bases; unmatched junction bases: 10. CDR3 sequence: CASRPGQGFTGNTIYF. For the CDR3, the DNA is TGTGCCAGCAGACCGGGACAGGGCTTTACCGGAAACACCATATATTTT. The full variable domain, completed using reference TRBV2 and TRBJ1-3, is EPEVTQTPSHQVTQMGQEVILRCVPISNHLYFYWYRQILGQKVEFLVSFYNNEISEKSEIFDDQFSVERPDGSNFTLKIRSTKLEDSAMYFCASRPGQGFTGNTIYFGEGSWLTVV.

This clone turned up a few times. The chain employs TRBV2 and TRBJ2-7, with TRBD2 identical over 12 bases. The CDR3 spans 14 residues. V shed 6 bases, J shed 4 bases, and the junction held 4 bases outside the gene matches. In germline, CDR1 is SNHLY, CDR2 FYNNEI. The CDR3 region is CASRRLAGAYEQYF. CDR3 bases: TGTGCCAGCAGGCGACTAGCGGGAGCTTACGAGCAGTACTTC.

The chain has TRBV6-4 and TRBJ1-2; TRBD1 aligns across 7 bases. The CDR3 is 14 amino acids. V lost 4 bases to trimming and J lost 6 bases; unmatched junction nucleotides: 8. Germline assignment: CDR1 MRHNA and CDR2 SNTAGT. The CDR3, as DNA: TGTGCCAGCAGTGCCCGGGACAGCACGAATGGCTACACCTTC. Translated, it gives CASSARDSTNGYTF.

This chain joins TRBV19 and TRBJ1-5; D perhaps matches TRBD1 (5 bases). Germline V CDR1 and CDR2: LNHDA, SQIVND (reference sequence). There are 14 residues in the CDR3. Trimming cost V 6 bases and J 8 bases, with 17 bases left between them. CDR3 loop: CASRPTASSEPQHF. The CDR3 DNA sequence: TGTGCCAGTAGGCCGACAGCCAGTTCGGAGCCCCAGCATTTT.

This chain uses TRBV27 with TRBJ2-1; TRBD1 aligns across 8 bases. J gave up 6 bases and V 5 bases, and 18 bases lay outside the gene matches. Germline V gene sequence: CDR1 MNHEY, CDR2 SMNVEV (reference sequence). The CDR3 totals 18 residues. CDR3 sequence (DNA): TGTGCCAGCAGTACAACCGCGACAGGGGCTAAGTGGCGCAATGAGCAGTTCTTC. This sequence encodes CASSTTATGAKWRNEQFF.

The J gene is TRBJ2-2, the V gene TRBV28, with a possible D match to TRBD1 (6 bases). The CDR3 loop spans 14 amino acids. Looked up from germline, CDR1 is MDHEN and CDR2 is SYDVKM. Trimming took off 11 bases at V and 4 bases at J, with 17 bases between the two ends. Here the CDR3 reads CASSLQGSTGELFF. The CDR3 DNA reads as TGTGCCTCGAGCTTACAGGGAAGCACCGGGGAGCTGTTTTTT.

The chain uses TRBV5-1 and TRBJ2-5; 10 bases are a match to TRBD1. Germline lookup yields CDR1 SGHRS and CDR2 YFSETQ. The CDR3 sequence is 14 residues long. With 4 bases clipped from V and 2 bases from J, the junction kept 2 bases outside the gene matches. As DNA, the CDR3 is TGCGCCAGCAGCCGACAGGGGGCTCAAGAGACCCAGTACTTC. Its protein is CASSRQGAQETQYF.

The V call is TRBV30, the J call TRBJ2-2, with 7 bases lining up with TRBD2. Germline V lookup: CDR1 GTSNPN, CDR2 SVGIG (reference sequence). The CDR3 contains 14 residues. V lost 4 bases to trimming and J lost 2 bases; unmatched junction nucleotides: 4. CDR3 in DNA: TGTGCCTGGACTCCGGGAGGAAACACCGGGGAGCTGTTTTTT. It specifies CAWTPGGNTGELFF.

The chain is built from TRBV11-2 and TRBJ2-3, with TRBD2 matching 11 bases. The junction had 10 bases not matched to a gene; V was cut back by 3 bases and J by 5 bases. The CDR3 runs to 17 residues. CDR1 is SGHAT, CDR2 FQNNGV, per germline. The CDR3 spells CASSFSSGGAYRDTQYF. For the CDR3, the DNA is TGTGCCAGCAGCTTCAGTAGCGGGGGGGCCTATAGAGATACGCAGTATTTT.

This clone has just a few counts. The chain joins TRBV11-2 to TRBJ2-7; 8 bases are shared with TRBD1. V dropped 0 bases and J dropped 7; count of bases not matched to a gene: 8. Per germline, CDR1 SGHAT and CDR2 FQNNGV. This CDR3 is built from 15 residues. The CDR3 protein is CASSLDRQGAGEQYF. Here the CDR3 DNA reads TGTGCCAGCAGCTTAGATCGCCAGGGGGCGGGAGAGCAGTACTTC.

The gene calls are TRBV12-5 and TRBJ1-3; D may be TRBD1 (6 bases). CDR3 length equals 13 residues. The V gene's germline CDR1 is LGHNT and CDR2 FRNRAP. V lost 1 base to trimming and J lost 9 bases, with 10 bases between them. The CDR3 region has the DNA TGTGCTAGTGGTTTGGACAGGGTCACCACCATATATTTT. Residues: CASGLDRVTTIYF.

The CDR3 DNA reads TGCAGTGCTAGTCTGGACAGCCGCACAGATACGCAGTATTTT. Protein: CSASLDSRTDTQYF. The gene calls are TRBV20-1 and TRBJ2-3; maybe TRBD1 (6 bases). The CDR3 is 14 residues long. Trimming cost V 3 bases and J 1 base, with 11 bases left between them. CDR1 is DFQATT, CDR2 SNEGSKA, per germline (reference sequence).

Notes on this clone: The sample contains more than one DNA sequence encoding this CDR3. V is TRBV5-4 and J is TRBJ2-5; possibly TRBD1 for D (6 bases). The germline CDR1 and CDR2 sequences are SGHNT and YYREEE (reference sequence). Trimming removed 1 base at V and 4 bases at J, with 8 bases between. CDR3 length equals 13 residues. The CDR3, as DNA: TGTGCCAGCAGCTTGCGGGACACAGAGACCCAGTACTTC. Translated, it gives CASSLRDTETQYF.

The chain recombines TRBV2 with TRBJ1-2, with TRBD1 matching over 8 bases. Germline V gives CDR1 SNHLY, CDR2 FYNNEI. The CDR3 has 13 amino acids. The J segment lost 6 bases and the V segment lost 8 bases, leaving 8 bases of the junction unmatched. Here the CDR3 reads CASGDRRIDGYTF. The CDR3 DNA sequence: TGTGCCAGCGGGGACAGGCGGATAGATGGCTACACCTTC.

The V and J genes are TRBV10-3 and TRBJ1-5, with a possible D match to TRBD1 (5 bases). Germline V gene data show CDR1 as ENHRY and CDR2 as SYGVKD. The V gene lost 5 bases and the J gene lost 7 bases, with 12 bases spanning the gap. The CDR3 covers 13 residues. The CDR3 coding sequence is TGTGCCATCAGTCCCGGGGGTGGACAGCCCCAGCATTTT. Amino acid sequence: CAISPGGGQPQHF.

This chain joins TRBV5-1 and TRBJ1-1; D gene unclear. Per germline, CDR1 SGHRS and CDR2 YFSETQ. V was cut by 2 bases and J by 0 bases, with 8 bases left in between. The CDR3 sequence is 14 residues long. CDR3 DNA sequence: TGCGCCAGCAGCTTTGGCAGATTGAACACTGAAGCTTTCTTT. Amino acid sequence: CASSFGRLNTEAFF. The full variable domain, completed using reference TRBV5-1 and TRBJ1-1, is KAGVTQTPRYLIKTRGQQVTLSCSPISGHRSVSWYQQTPGQGLQFLFEYFSETQRNKGNFPGRFSGRQFSNSRSEMNVSTLELGDSALYLCASSFGRLNTEAFFGQGTRLTVV.

This clone came up a few times. The chain carries TRBV19 and TRBJ2-7; TRBD1 aligns across 9 bases. Per germline, CDR1 LNHDA and CDR2 SQIVND (reference sequence). This CDR3 comprises 15 residues. After removal of 3 bases from V and 3 bases from J, the junction contained 6 bases not matched to a gene. The DNA of the CDR3 is TGTGCCAGTAGTATCTGGACAGGGGCAAGCTACGAGCAGTACTTC. Its protein product is CASSIWTGASYEQYF.